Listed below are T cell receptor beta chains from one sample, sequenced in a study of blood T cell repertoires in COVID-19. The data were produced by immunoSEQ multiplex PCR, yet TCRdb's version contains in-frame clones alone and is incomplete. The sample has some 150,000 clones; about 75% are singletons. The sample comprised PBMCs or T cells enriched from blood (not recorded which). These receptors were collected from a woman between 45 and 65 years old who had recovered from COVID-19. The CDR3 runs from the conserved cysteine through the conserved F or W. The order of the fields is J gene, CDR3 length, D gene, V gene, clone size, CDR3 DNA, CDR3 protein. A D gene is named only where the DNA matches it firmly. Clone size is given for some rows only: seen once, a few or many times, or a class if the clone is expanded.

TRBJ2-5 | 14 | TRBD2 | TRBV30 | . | TGTGCCTGGAGCATATCGAGCGGGAGTTCAACCCAGTACTTC | CAWSISSGSSTQYF
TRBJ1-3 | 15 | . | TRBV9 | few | TGTGCCAGCAGCGTCCAAAGGGGCCCCAGGGACACCATATATTTT | CASSVQRGPRDTIYF
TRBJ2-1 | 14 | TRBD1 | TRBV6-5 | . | TGTGCCAGCAGTTACCGACAGGGGAGGAATGAGCAGTTCTTC | CASSYRQGRNEQFF
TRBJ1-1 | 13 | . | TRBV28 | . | TGTGCCAGCAGCTTCAGTCTGAACACTGAAGCTTTCTTT | CASSFSLNTEAFF
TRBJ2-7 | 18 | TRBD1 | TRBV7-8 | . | TGTGCCAGCAGCTTAGACCCCGGGACAGGGGCCCGCTCCTACGAGCAGTACTTC | CASSLDPGTGARSYEQYF
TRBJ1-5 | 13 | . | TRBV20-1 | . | TGCAGTGCTAGTCTTCGCGGGGATCAGCCCCAGCATTTT | CSASLRGDQPQHF
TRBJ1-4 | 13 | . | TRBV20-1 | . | TGCAGTGCTAGTAGCCCGCCAAATGAAAAACTGTTTTTT | CSASSPPNEKLFF
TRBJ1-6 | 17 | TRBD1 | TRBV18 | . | TGTGCCAGCTCACTGACTCGTGGACAGGGGATAGGATCACCCCTCCACTTT | CASSLTRGQGIGSPLHF
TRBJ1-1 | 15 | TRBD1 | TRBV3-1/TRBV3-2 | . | TGTGCCAGCAGCCAAGCTGGGACAGCGAACACTGAAGCTTTCTTT | CASSQAGTANTEAFF
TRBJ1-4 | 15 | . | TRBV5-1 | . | TGCGCCAGCAGCAGGGACATGGGACCTAATGAAAAACTGTTTTTT | CASSRDMGPNEKLFF
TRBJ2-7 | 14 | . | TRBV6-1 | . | TGTGCCAGCAGTGAAATAGAAGCCCGCTGGGAGCAGTACTTC | CASSEIEARWEQYF
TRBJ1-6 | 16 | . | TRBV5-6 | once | TGTGCCAGCAGCTTAGCGGGCAGCTCCTATAATTCACCCCTCCACTTT | CASSLAGSSYNSPLHF
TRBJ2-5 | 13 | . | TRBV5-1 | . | TGCGCCAGCAGCGCGGCGAACCAAGAGACCCAGTACTTC | CASSAANQETQYF
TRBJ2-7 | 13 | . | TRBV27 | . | TGTGCCAGCAGTTTAGGGGGGTACTACGAGCAGTACTTC | CASSLGGYYEQYF
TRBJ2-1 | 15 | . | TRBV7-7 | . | TGTGCCAGCAGCTTGGGCGGGTGGGGTGACAATGAGCAGTTCTTC | CASSLGGWGDNEQFF
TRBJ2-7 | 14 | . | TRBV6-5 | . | TGTGCCAGCAGCGTGGACACGGACGCCTACGAGCAGTACTTC | CASSVDTDAYEQYF
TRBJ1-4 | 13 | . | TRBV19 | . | TGTGCCAGTAGCCCTGACGGAGTTGAAAAACTGTTTTTT | CASSPDGVEKLFF
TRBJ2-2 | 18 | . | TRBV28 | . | TGTGCCAGCAGTTTAACAGGAAGAATGGGGTCGAACACCGGGGAGCTGTTTTTT | CASSLTGRMGSNTGELFF
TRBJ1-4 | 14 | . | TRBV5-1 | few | TGCGCCAGCACTCCGTCGCCGGGAAACCGGGTTCTGTTTTTT | CASTPSPGNRVLFF
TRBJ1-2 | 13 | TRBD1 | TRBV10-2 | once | TGCGCCAGCAGTGTGGGACAGGGACCTGGCTACACCTTC | CASSVGQGPGYTF
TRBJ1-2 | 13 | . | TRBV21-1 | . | TGTGCCAGCACCGAGGGGGATTCCAATGGCTACACCTTC | CASTEGDSNGYTF
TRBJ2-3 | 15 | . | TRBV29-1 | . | TGCAGCGTCGACAGAGGATCCTCTAGCACAGATACGCAGTATTTT | CSVDRGSSSTDTQYF
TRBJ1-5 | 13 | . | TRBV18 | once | TGTGCCAGCTCACCCAACAGGGAACAGCCCCAGCATTTT | CASSPNREQPQHF
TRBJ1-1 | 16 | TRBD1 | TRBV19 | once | TGTGCCAGTAGTTCAGGACAGGGGGTTACCGCCCCTGAAGCTTTCTTT | CASSSGQGVTAPEAFF
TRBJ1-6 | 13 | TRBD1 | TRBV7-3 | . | TGTGCCAGCAGCTCCGACAGGGGGGCACCCCTCCACTTT | CASSSDRGAPLHF
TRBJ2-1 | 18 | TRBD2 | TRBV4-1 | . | TGCGCCAGCAGCCAATCCATTATACTAGCGGGAGGGGGCAATGAGCAGTTCTTC | CASSQSIILAGGGNEQFF
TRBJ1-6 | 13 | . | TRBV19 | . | TGTGCCAGTAGTATACAGGGTAATTCACCCCTCCACTTT | CASSIQGNSPLHF
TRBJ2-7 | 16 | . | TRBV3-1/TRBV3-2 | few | TGTGCCAGCAGCCCCCATGGGTGGGGCAGGGACTACGAGCAGTACTTC | CASSPHGWGRDYEQYF
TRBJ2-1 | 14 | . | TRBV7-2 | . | TGTGCCAGCAGCCGCCTCCAGACCTACAATGAGCAGTTCTTC | CASSRLQTYNEQFF
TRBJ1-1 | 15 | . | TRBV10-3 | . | TGTGCCATCAGTGAGAGAGGCGCACCCCCCACTGAAGCTTTCTTT | CAISERGAPPTEAFF
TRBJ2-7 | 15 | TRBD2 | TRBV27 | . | TGTGCCACCAGGGGGGTAGCGGGAGGAAGCAGCGAGCAGTACTTC | CATRGVAGGSSEQYF
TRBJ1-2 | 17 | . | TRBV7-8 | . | TGTGCCAGCAGCTTAGCGTGGGGGGGGGTAGCTAACTATGGCTACACCTTC | CASSLAWGGVANYGYTF
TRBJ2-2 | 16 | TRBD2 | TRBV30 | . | TGTGCCTGGAGTGTACTAGCGGGAAGGGGCACCGGGGAGCTGTTTTTT | CAWSVLAGRGTGELFF
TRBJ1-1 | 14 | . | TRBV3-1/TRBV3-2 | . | TGTGCCAGCAGCCACCATGGGAGGTACACTGAAGCTTTCTTT | CASSHHGRYTEAFF
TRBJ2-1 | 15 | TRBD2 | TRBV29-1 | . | TGCAGCGTGGCCTACACTAGCGGGGGTAACAATGAGCAGTTCTTC | CSVAYTSGGNNEQFF
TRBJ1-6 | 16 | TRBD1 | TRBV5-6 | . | TGTGCCAGCGCTACCGGGACAGGGTCTTGGGTTTCACCCCTCCACTTT | CASATGTGSWVSPLHF
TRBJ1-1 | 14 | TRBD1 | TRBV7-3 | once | TGTGCCAGCAGCTTATCCCCAGGGGGTACTGAAGCTTTCTTT | CASSLSPGGTEAFF
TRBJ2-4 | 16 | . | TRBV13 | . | TGTGCCAGCAGCTTAGGCGCAGGGTTTGGAGAAAACATTCAGTACTTC | CASSLGAGFGENIQYF
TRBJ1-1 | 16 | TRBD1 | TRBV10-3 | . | TGTGCCATCAGTGAGCAGGACAGGCAGGGAGGCACTGAAGCTTTCTTT | CAISEQDRQGGTEAFF
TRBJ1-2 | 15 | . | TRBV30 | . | TGTGCCTGGACCTTAATTGAAACTGGGGGCAATGGCTACACCTTC | CAWTLIETGGNGYTF
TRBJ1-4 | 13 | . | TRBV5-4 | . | TGTGCCAGCAGCTTTTCCGGGGGTGAAAAACTGTTTTTT | CASSFSGGEKLFF
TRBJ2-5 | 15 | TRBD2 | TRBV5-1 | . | TGCGCCAGCAGCTTGGCCGGGAGGGCCCAGGAGACCCAGTACTTC | CASSLAGRAQETQYF
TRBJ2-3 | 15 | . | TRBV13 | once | TGTGCCAGCAGCATAAGGACAGGTGGGGGGGATACGCAGTATTTT | CASSIRTGGGDTQYF
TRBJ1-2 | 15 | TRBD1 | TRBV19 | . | TGTGCCAGTAGGAACCGGGACAGGATTAACTATGGCTACACCTTC | CASRNRDRINYGYTF
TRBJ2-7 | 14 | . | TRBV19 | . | TGTGCCAGTAGTACTTCGACAGTCCTACACGAGCAGTACTTC | CASSTSTVLHEQYF
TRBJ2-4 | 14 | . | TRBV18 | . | TGTGCCAGCTCACCCTCGGACAGTTCCCTGCACCAGTACTTC | CASSPSDSSLHQYF
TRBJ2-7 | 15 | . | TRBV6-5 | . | TGTGCCAGCAGTTACAACGGGGGAAGCTCCTACGAGCAGTACTTC | CASSYNGGSSYEQYF
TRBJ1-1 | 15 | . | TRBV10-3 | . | TGTGCCATCAGTGAGTCCACAGGGCTGAACACTGAAGCTTTCTTT | CAISESTGLNTEAFF
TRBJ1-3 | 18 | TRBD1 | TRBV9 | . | TGTGCCAGCAGCCTTCTGGACAGGGGCTCCCTCTCTGGAAACACCATATATTTT | CASSLLDRGSLSGNTIYF
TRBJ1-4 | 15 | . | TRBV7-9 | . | TGTGCCAGCAGCTTAAAGGGGGCAACTAATGAAAAACTGTTTTTT | CASSLKGATNEKLFF
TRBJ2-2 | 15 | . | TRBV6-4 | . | TGTGCCAGCAGTCCACTTTCGGACTCTCCCGGGGAGCTGTTTTTT | CASSPLSDSPGELFF
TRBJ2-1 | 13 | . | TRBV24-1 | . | TGTGCCACCAGTGATCAACTAGTGAATGAGCAGTTCTTC | CATSDQLVNEQFF
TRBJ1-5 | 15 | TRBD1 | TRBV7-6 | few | TGTGCCAGCAGCTCCGGGACAGGGCTCGGCCAGCCCCAGCATTTT | CASSSGTGLGQPQHF
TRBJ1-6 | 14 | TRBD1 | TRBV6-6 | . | TGTGCCAGCAGTTACGACAGGGGGCGATCACCCCTCCACTTT | CASSYDRGRSPLHF
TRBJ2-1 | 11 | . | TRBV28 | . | TGTGCCAGCCTTTTCTACAATGAGCAGTTCTTC | CASLFYNEQFF
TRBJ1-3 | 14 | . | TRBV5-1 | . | TGCGCCAGCAGCTTGAGCGGGCCCGGAAACACCATATATTTT | CASSLSGPGNTIYF
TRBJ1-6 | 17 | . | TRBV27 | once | TGTGCCAGCAGTACCCCAGGCCGGGGGAGTGGAGGTTCACCCCTCCACTTT | CASSTPGRGSGGSPLHF
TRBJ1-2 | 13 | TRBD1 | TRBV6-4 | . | TGTGCCAGCAGGGGAGACAGGGGCTATGGCTACACCTTC | CASRGDRGYGYTF